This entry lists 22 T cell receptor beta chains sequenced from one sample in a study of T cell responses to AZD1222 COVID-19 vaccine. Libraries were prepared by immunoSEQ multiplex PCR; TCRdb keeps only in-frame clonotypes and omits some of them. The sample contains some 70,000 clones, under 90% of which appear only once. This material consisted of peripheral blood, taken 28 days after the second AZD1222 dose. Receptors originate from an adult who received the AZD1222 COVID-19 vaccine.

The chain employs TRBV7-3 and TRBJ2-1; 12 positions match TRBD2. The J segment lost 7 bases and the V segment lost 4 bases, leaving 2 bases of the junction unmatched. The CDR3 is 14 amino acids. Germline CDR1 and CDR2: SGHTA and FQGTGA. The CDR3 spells CASSSLAGGNEQFF. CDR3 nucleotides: TGTGCCAGCAGCTCCCTAGCGGGGGGGAATGAGCAGTTCTTC.

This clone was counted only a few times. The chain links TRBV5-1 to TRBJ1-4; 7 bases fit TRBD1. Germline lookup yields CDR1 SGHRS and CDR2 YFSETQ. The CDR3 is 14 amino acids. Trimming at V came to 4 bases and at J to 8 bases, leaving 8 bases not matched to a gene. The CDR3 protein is CASSEGGAKEKLFF. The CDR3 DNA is TGCGCCAGCAGCGAAGGGGGCGCGAAGGAAAAACTGTTTTTT.

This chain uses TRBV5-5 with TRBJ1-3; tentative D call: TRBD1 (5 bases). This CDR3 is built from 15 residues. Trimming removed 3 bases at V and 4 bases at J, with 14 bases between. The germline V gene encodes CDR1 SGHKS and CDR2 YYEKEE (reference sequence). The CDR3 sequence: CASSYQGVRGNTIYF. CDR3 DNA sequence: TGTGCCAGCAGCTACCAGGGTGTGAGGGGAAACACCATATATTTT.

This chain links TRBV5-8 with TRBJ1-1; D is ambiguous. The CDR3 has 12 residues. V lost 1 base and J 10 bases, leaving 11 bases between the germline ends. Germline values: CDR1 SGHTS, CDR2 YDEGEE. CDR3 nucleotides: TGTGCCAGCAGCTTGTACCTGGGTACAGCTTTCTTT. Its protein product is CASSLYLGTAFF.

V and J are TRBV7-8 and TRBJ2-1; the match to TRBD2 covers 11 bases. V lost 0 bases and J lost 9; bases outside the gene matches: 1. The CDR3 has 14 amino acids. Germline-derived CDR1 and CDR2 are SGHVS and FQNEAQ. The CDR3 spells CASSLALAGAEQFF. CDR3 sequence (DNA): TGTGCCAGCAGCTTAGCACTAGCGGGGGCTGAGCAGTTCTTC.

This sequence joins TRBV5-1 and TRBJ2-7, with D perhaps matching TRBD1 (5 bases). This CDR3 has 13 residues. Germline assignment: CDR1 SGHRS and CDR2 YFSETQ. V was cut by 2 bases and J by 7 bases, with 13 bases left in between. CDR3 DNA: TGCGCCAGCAGCTTCCAGGGTGGAAGGGAGCAGTACTTC. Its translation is CASSFQGGREQYF.

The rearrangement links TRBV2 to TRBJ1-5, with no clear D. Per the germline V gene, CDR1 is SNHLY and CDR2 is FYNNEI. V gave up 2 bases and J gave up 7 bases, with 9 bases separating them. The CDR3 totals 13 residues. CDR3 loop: CASSELSRQPQHF. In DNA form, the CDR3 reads TGTGCCAGCAGTGAACTTAGCCGGCAGCCCCAGCATTTT.

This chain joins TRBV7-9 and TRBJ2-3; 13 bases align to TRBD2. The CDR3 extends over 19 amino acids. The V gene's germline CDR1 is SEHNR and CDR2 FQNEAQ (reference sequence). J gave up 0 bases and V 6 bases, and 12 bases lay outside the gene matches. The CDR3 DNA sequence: TGTGCCAGCAGTGCTACCCCCGGGACTAGCGGGGCTAGCACAGATACGCAGTATTTT. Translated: CASSATPGTSGASTDTQYF.

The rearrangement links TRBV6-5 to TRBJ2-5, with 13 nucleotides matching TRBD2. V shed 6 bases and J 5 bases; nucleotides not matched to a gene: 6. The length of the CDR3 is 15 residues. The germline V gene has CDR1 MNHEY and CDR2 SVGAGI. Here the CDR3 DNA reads TGTGCCAGCAGCTCCCCGGGACTAGCGGGGGAGACCCAGTACTTC. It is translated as CASSSPGLAGETQYF.

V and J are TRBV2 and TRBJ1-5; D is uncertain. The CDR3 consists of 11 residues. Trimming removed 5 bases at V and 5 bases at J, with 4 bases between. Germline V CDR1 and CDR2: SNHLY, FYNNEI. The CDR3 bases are TGTGCCAGCAGTAGGGATCAGCCCCAGCATTTT. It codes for CASSRDQPQHF.

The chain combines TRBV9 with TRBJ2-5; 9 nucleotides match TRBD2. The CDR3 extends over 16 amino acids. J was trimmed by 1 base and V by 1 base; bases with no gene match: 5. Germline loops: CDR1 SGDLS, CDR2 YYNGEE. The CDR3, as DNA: TGTGCCAGCAGCGTAAGTCAAGCGGGGGGCCAAGAGACCCAGTACTTC. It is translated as CASSVSQAGGQETQYF.

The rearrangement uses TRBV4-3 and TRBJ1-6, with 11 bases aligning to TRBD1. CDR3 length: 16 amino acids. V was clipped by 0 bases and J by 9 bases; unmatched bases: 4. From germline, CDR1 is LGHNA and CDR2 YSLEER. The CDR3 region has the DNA TGCGCCAGCAGCCAAGAGGCCGGGACAGGGGGTTCACCCCTCCACTTT. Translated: CASSQEAGTGGSPLHF.

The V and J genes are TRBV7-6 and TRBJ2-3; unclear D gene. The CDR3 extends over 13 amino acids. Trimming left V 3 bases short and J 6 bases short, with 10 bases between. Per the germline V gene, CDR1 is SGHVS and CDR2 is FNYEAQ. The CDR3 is CASSFSPGDTQYF. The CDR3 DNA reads TGTGCCAGCAGCTTCTCTCCTGGGGATACGCAGTATTTT.

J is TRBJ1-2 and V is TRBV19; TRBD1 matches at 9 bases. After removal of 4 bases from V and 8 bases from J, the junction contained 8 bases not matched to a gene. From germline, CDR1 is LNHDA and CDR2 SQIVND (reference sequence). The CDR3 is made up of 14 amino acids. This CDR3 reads CASSTKTGGGGYTF. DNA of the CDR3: TGTGCCAGTAGTACAAAGACAGGGGGAGGCGGCTACACCTTC.

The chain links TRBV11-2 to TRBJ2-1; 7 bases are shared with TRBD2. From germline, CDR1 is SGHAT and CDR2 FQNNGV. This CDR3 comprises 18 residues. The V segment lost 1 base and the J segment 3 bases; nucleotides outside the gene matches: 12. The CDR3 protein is CASSLGGGRVRFYNEQFF. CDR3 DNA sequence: TGTGCCAGCAGCTTAGGGGGGGGTCGAGTTCGATTCTACAATGAGCAGTTCTTC.

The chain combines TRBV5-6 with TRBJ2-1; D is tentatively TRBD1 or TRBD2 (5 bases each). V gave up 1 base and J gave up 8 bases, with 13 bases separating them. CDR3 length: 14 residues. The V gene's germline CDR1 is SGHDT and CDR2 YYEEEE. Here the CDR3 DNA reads TGTGCCAGCAGCTTGCCGGGACCGGGGTATGAGCAGTTCTTC. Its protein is CASSLPGPGYEQFF. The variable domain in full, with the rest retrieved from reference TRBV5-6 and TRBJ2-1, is DAGVTQSPTHLIKTRGQQVTLRCSPKSGHDTVSWYQQALGQGPQFIFQYYEEEERQRGNFPDRFSGHQFPNYSSELNVNALLLGDSALYLCASSLPGPGYEQFFGPGTRLTVL.

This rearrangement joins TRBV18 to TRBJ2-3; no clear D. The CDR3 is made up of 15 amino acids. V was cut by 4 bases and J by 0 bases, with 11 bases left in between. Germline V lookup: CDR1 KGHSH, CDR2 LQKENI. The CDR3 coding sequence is TGTGCCAGCTCACTTAACCAGGCTAGCACAGATACGCAGTATTTT. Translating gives CASSLNQASTDTQYF.

CDR3 region: CASSRAGTGVRNTEAFF. In DNA, the CDR3 is TGTGCCAGTAGTCGCGCCGGGACAGGGGTAAGAAACACTGAAGCTTTCTTT. The V gene is TRBV19, the J gene TRBJ1-1, with TRBD1 matching 10 bases. The ends lost 5 bases at V and 2 bases at J; junction bases unmatched: 11. The CDR3 spans 17 residues. CDR1 is LNHDA and CDR2 is SQIVND in the germline V gene (reference sequence).

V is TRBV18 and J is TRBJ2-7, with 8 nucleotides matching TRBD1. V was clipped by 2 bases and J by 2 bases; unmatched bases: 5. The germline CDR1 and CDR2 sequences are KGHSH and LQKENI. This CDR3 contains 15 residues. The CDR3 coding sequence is TGTGCCAGCTCACCAGGAGGACAGGGTACCTACGAGCAGTACTTC. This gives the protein CASSPGGQGTYEQYF. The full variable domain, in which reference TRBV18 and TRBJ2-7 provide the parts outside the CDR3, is NAGVMQNPRHLVRRRGQEARLRCSPMKGHSHVYWYRQLPEEGLKFMVYLQKENIIDESGMPKERFSAEFPKEGPSILRIQQVVRGDSAAYFCASSPGGQGTYEQYFGPGTRLTVT.

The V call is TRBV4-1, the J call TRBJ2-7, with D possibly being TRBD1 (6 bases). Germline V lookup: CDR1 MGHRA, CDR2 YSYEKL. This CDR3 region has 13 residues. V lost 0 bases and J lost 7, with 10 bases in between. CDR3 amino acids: CASSQDRGLEQYF. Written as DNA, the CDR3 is TGCGCCAGCAGCCAAGATAGGGGGTTGGAGCAGTACTTC.

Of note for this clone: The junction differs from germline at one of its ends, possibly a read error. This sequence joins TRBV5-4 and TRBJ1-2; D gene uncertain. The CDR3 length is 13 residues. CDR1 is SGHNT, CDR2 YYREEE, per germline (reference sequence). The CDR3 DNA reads TGTGCCAGCAGCTACGACGGGAGCTCCTACGAGGGCTTC. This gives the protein CASSYDGSSYEGF.

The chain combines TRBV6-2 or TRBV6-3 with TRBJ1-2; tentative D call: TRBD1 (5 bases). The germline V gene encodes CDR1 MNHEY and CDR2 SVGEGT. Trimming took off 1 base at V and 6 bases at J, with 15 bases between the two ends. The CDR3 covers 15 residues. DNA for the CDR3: TGTGCCAGCAGTTACTTAGGGTCAGGGTTCCATGGCTACACCTTC. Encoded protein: CASSYLGSGFHGYTF.